Sequencing of this T cell receptor beta chain was carried out in a study of blood T cell repertoires in COVID-19. About the research overall: Sample material is recorded as cDNA or gDNA derived from T cells, B-cell-depleted T cells, or PBMCs.

As processed by the authors: Amplifying reference gene primers gave estimates of nucleated cell counts. Sequenced by immunoSEQ multiplex PCR; TCRdb stores in-frame clones only, minus some. D and trimming come from the DNA, and the V and J calls and clone size come from that table. The repertoire holds approximately 120,000 clones, with about 77% as singletons. The germline CDR1 and CDR2 sequences are LNHNV and YYDKDF (reference sequence). The V segment lost 8 bases and the J segment 0 bases; nucleotides outside the gene matches: 6. The CDR3 contains 15 residues. The receptor was isolated from a human donor in a cohort sampled during active COVID-19. The sample taken for sequencing was peripheral blood. This rearrangement joins TRBV15 to TRBJ1-4, with TRBD1 matching 7 bases. CDR3 protein: CATQTGDATNEKLFF. The DNA for the CDR3 is TGTGCCACCCAAACAGGGGATGCAACTAATGAAAAACTGTTTTTT. The entire variable domain, with the rest obtained from reference TRBV15 and TRBJ1-4, is as follows: DAMVIQNPRYQVTQFGKPVTLSCSQTLNHNVMYWYQQKSSQAPKLLFHYYDKDFNNEADTPDNFQSRRPNTSFCFLDIRSPGLGDTAMYLCATQTGDATNEKLFFGSGTQLSVL.